This TCR beta chain was identified during a study of T-cell memory formation after mild COVID-19 (dated by TCRdb to the early 2020s). Regarding the study in general: Most TCR sequence clusters were specific to one of the two donors. Two young, previously healthy adult volunteers made up the cohort, one male and one female. T-cell clones expanding and contracting after mild COVID-19 in a couple of donors were tracked by longitudinal TCRalpha and TCRbeta repertoire sequencing.

PBMCs were isolated by Ficoll-Paque density gradient centrifugation. General study outcomes and caveats: Contracting CD4+ clones appeared mostly in the CM and EM memory subsets, whereas CD8+ clones were enriched in EMRA. Some responding clones were found in pre-infection memory, which suggests that pre-existing cross-reactive memory T cells took part in the SARS-CoV-2 response. From day 15 to 85, contracting clones showed balanced CD4/CD8 phenotypes, whereas a second wave of clones that expanded from day 15 to 37 leaned towards CD4+. The study covered only two mild cases, and larger cohorts including severe cases with pre-infection samples were considered necessary. SARS-CoV-2 specificity was not confirmed for the second-wave clones peaking on day 37.

Sequencing relied on an Illumina NovaSeq 6000. TCRalpha and TCRbeta cDNA libraries were built by 5'RACE with constant-segment primers, adding sample barcodes and unique molecular identifiers. Trizol reagent was used to extract RNA from every sample. Libraries were amplified in two PCR steps, with a second sample barcode and Illumina TruSeq adapters added in the second step. Libraries were sequenced on an Illumina NovaSeq with 2 x 150 bp paired-end reads. As for the authors' bioinformatics: Demultiplexing of reads and collapsing into UMI-guided consensus sequences were performed with migec v1.2.7. Using mixcr v2.1.11, UMI consensuses were aligned to TRA and TRB V and J templates and then assembled into clonotypes. Expanded or contracted clonotypes were those called significant by both edgeR and NoisET, with noise models trained on biological replicates. For edgeR calls, the thresholds were a false discovery rate-adjusted p below 0.01 and a log2 fold-change of 1. As an exploratory analysis of dynamics, max-normalized trajectories of the 1000 most abundant clonotypes were examined by PCA with hierarchical clustering. Each responding clone was given a CD4 or CD8 phenotype based on the CD4+ and CD8+ repertoires, which had been sequenced separately. TCRdb took the public reads, trimmed them with fastp at Q25, ran MiXCR for clone calling and kept in-frame beta chains. All rows with the same CDR3 protein become a single entry with the most common DNA and genes. For this entry, the V and J calls and clone size follow TCRdb and not the study's own pipeline. Recorded for this sample are 200,000 to 250,000 distinct CDR3 sequences; over 15% of them occurred a single time. Jointly, the top ten make up 3% to 4.5% of the sample.

This clonotype was recorded at least ten times. Its antigen is not yet known. No per-base quality is available; no much larger clone lies one base away. V is reduced by 0 bases and J by 1 base, leaving a spacing of 4 bases between them. CDR1 and CDR2 were assigned from the germline V gene as SGDLS and YYNGEE. The CDR3 runs 13 residues from the cysteine to the phenylalanine. Only the CDR3 DNA stays, 39 bases, in frame from base 1. The chain joins TRBV9 to TRBJ1-1, with no confidently assigned D gene. The sequencing sample was made of PBMCs or a T cell subset sorted from them (not recorded which). The clonotype comes from a man aged 18 to 35 who had mild COVID-19 (a few samples of this study predate the infection). The sample titles of this study are shuffled in the database, so cell type and time point are left out; the donor was told from shared clones. The DNA sequence follows: TGTGCCAGCAGCGTAGGGCCGAACACTGAAGCTTTCTTT. Its product reads: CASSVGPNTEAFF.